This T cell receptor (beta chain) was found in a study of T cells after yellow fever vaccination. TCRdb reprocessed the 5' RACE reads via MiXCR and lists one record per CDR3 protein. The table includes about 170,000 distinct CDR3 sequences, approximately 11% detected once. The table lists this clonotype with many counts. The CDR3 spans 13 residues. Germline CDR1 reads SGHVS; CDR2 reads FNYEAQ. Unmatched junction bases numbered 2, after V lost 4 bases and J lost 7 bases. This clonotype was sampled from a young man who received the YFV17D yellow fever vaccine. This sequence joins TRBV7-6 and TRBJ2-1, with 9 bases identical to TRBD1. Sequences were derived from CD8+ T cells sorted from PBMCs, sampled 15 days after the yellow fever booster vaccination. The CDR3 nucleotides are TGTGCCAGCAGCTCTGGGACAGGGAATGAGCAGTTCTTC. Its translation: CASSSGTGNEQFF.